This T cell receptor beta chain was observed in a study of identical twins. Study-wide results and limits: Within monozygotic twins, out-of-frame TCR alpha sharing was underestimated by the models.

All of the donors were Caucasians in good health. MiXCR, run by TCRdb on the 5' RACE reads, gives a single entry per CDR3 protein. The table shows over 600,000 distinct CDR3 sequences, with around 20% occurring only once. This CDR3 region has 16 residues. V was clipped by 1 base and J by 5 bases, with 15 bases between them. The germline CDR1 and CDR2 sequences are MRHNA and SNTAGT. This clonotype has a handful of counts. Its specificity is not known. This sample also belongs to another study, concerning T cells expressing NK-cell markers. That publication notes: An anti-gamma-delta TCR antibody was added in several experiments. It restricted sorting to alpha-beta TCR-expressing T cells. In about six donors, dominant NKG2C+ clonotypes were about 1.0-7.0% of CD8+ T cells.

This sequence joins TRBV6-4 and TRBJ1-5; tentatively, D is TRBD1 (5 bases). Sequencing was performed on PBMCs. The clonotype was recovered from a woman aged 18 to 35 in good health. DNA for the CDR3: TGTGCCAGCAGTGACTTCTTAAGGGACGGAGATCAGCCCCAGCATTTT. Translating it yields CASSDFLRDGDQPQHF.